Listed below are T cell receptor beta chains from one sample, sequenced in a study of cytomegalovirus exposure and HLA in healthy donors. Clones were read by immunoSEQ multiplex PCR, and TCRdb kept only the in-frame ones, dropping some. Of 100,000 to 150,000 clones in the sample, around three quarters were seen once. Input material: PBMCs. These TCRs come from a woman aged 45-65 years in good health and CMV-seronegative. Each CDR3 is given without its conserved first and last residue.

>TRBV7-2|TRBJ2-7
ASSLVGGRPVHEQY
>TRBV30|TRBJ1-5
AWSQGNSNQPQH
>TRBV7-2|TRBJ1-5
ASSLNRGLSNQPQH
>TRBV19|TRBJ2-3
ASSLSGTSGDRTDTQY
>TRBV6-5|TRBJ1-3
ASRTTGTGGNTIY
>TRBV29-1|TRBJ2-1
SVATSYNEQF
>TRBV6-4|TRBJ1-2
ASSDSGAYSGYT
>TRBV4-2|TRBJ1-1
ASSPRHGGISNTEAF
>TRBV7-6|TRBJ1-6
ASSSRQGSYNSPLH
>TRBV2|TRBJ1-1
ASSGGRAEAF